This T cell receptor (beta chain) was recorded in a study of graft-versus-host responses after intestinal transplantation. In the study overall: Recipients were given multivisceral, liver-intestinal, or isolated intestinal transplants. Study outcomes and limitations: Present in recipient marrow, GvH clones included some that appeared first in ileum or blood. Early post-transplant HvG declines were associated with peak circulating GvH clone levels. The study found high graft-versus-host to host-versus-graft clonal ratios in allografts of patients with graft-donor T cell macrochimerism.

This table comes from immunoSEQ multiplex PCR, and its TCRdb copy is limited to in-frame clones, with some not included. The data contain 50,000 or so clones, about 93% of them singletons. Trimming took 3 bases from V and 7 from J; bases not matched to a gene: 11. The germline V gene has CDR1 SGHRS and CDR2 YFSETQ. The CDR3 has 16 residues. Notes on this clone: No antigen is known for it.

The clonotype originates from a human patient who received an intestinal transplant, so some T cells may come from the graft donor. This rearrangement joins TRBV5-1 to TRBJ2-7; 12 nucleotides agree with TRBD2. The starting material was PBMCs, obtained almost 120 days after intestinal transplantation. This CDR3 reads CASSWVSGTSGFEQYF. The CDR3, as DNA: TGCGCCAGCAGCTGGGTGTCTGGGACTAGCGGGTTTGAGCAGTACTTC.